The clone carrying this T cell receptor (beta chain) was detected ten times or more. This sample stems from a study of blood T cell repertoires in COVID-19. Study summary: Samples representing acute and convalescent COVID-19 were sourced from the United States, Italy and Spain. PBMCs, B-cell-depleted T cells, or T cells provided the cDNA or gDNA that made up the material.

The V and J ends lost 6 bases and 6 bases respectively, with 14 bases between them. This CDR3 has 13 residues. Authors' analysis steps: From reference gene primer amplification, estimates of nucleated cell counts were derived. Assay used: immunoSEQ multiplex PCR; TCRdb lists only in-frame clones, some missing. The V and J calls and the clone size are those of that table, but D and trimming were determined from the DNA. The table records some 250,000 clones, 81% of them present only once. This chain uses TRBV12-3 or TRBV12-4 with TRBJ1-2, with D maybe TRBD1 (6 bases). This TCR derives from a woman of 80 years or more with acute or convalescent COVID-19. The sequenced material came from peripheral blood. In DNA, the CDR3 is TGTGCCAGCAGCCTATTCCAGGGGCATGGCTACACCTTC. Amino acids: CASSLFQGHGYTF.